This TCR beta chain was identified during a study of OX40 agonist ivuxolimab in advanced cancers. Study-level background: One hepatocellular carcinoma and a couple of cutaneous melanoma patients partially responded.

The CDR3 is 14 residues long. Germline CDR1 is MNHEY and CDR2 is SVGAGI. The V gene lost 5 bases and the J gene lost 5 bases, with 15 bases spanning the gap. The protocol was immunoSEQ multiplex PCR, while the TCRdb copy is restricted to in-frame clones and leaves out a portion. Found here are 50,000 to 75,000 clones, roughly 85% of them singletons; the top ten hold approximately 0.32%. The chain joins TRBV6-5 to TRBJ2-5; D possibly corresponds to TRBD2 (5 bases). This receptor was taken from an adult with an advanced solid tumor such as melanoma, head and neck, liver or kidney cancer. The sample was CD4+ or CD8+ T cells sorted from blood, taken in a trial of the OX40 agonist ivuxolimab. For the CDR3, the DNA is TGTGCCAGCAGTGTATCGGGGATTAAGGAGACCCAGTACTTC. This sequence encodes CASSVSGIKETQYF.